This is a list of T cell receptor beta chains from one sample in a study of blood T cell repertoires in COVID-19. The data were produced by immunoSEQ multiplex PCR, yet TCRdb's version contains in-frame clones alone and is incomplete. The profile shows around 100,000 clones, about 85% of them singletons. Sequenced: peripheral blood. These receptors all come from a man aged 45 to 65 with active or convalescent COVID-19. The CDR3 runs from the conserved cysteine through the conserved F or W. D genes are given only for firm matches. A clone size is listed for some rows: how often the clone was seen (once, few, many), or a class if it is expanded.

V gene	J gene	clone size	D gene	CDR3 DNA	CDR3 protein
TRBV3-1/TRBV3-2	TRBJ2-1	.	TRBD2	TGTGCCAGCAGCCAAACTAGCGGGAGGGGCTTGGGCAATGAGCAGTTCTTC	CASSQTSGRGLGNEQFF
TRBV5-1	TRBJ1-1	.	.	TGCGCCAGCAGCTCCTTAGGAGGAAAGAACACTGAAGCTTTCTTT	CASSSLGGKNTEAFF
TRBV6-6	TRBJ1-2	.	TRBD1	TGTGCCAGCAGTTACTCGGAGGACAGGAGTTTTTACTACACCTTC	CASSYSEDRSFYYTF
TRBV5-1	TRBJ2-2	.	TRBD2	TGCGCCAGCAGCCTGGGACTAGCGGGATTGATGTCGGACACCGGGGAGCTGTTTTTT	CASSLGLAGLMSDTGELFF
TRBV18	TRBJ2-5	.	.	TGTGCCAGCTCACCCAGGGCCCAGACCCAGTACTTC	CASSPRAQTQYF
TRBV27	TRBJ2-2	.	TRBD2	TGTGCCAGCAGTTCCTTCGGACTAGCGGGAGGGTACACCGGGGAGCTGTTTTTT	CASSSFGLAGGYTGELFF
TRBV28	TRBJ1-5	once	.	TGTGCCAGCACCAAAGCGGGGGGCTTTCAGCCCCAGCATTTT	CASTKAGGFQPQHF
TRBV6-1	TRBJ2-3	.	.	TGTGCCAGCAGTGAAGCTTTGGCAGGTTTCACAGATACGCAGTATTTT	CASSEALAGFTDTQYF
TRBV7-9	TRBJ2-5	.	.	TGTGCCAGCAGCTTACCCCGAGGGGGCGGGGAAGAGACCCAGTACTTC	CASSLPRGGGEETQYF
TRBV30	TRBJ2-5	.	.	TGTGCCTGGAGTGTTAAGGTGGCCAGGGGGGAGGAGACCCAGTACTTC	CAWSVKVARGEETQYF